Below, one T cell receptor beta chain is given with its context. Its antigen is unidentified. The germline gives CDR1 MGHRA, CDR2 YSYEKL. This CDR3 has 16 residues. Deletions cut 1 base from V and 10 bases from J, with 20 bases between. The entry originates in a study of glioma-infiltrating T cells. Study-wide points: Above-expected tissue-blood divergence occurred in all gliomas, most in low-grade ones. Tissue and blood shared very few CDR3 sequences.

Using RNA template, CDR3s of TCR alpha and beta were amplified with iRepertoire arm-PCR. One-step reverse transcription and amplification started from approximately 100-400 ng of tissue mRNA or PBMC total RNA. TCRdb reanalysed the multiplex PCR reads using MiXCR and keeps one entry per CDR3 protein. The sample carries 150,000 to 200,000 distinct CDR3 sequences, around 40% recorded once. Sequences were obtained from glioma tissue, nonneoplastic brain tissue, or PBMCs (not recorded which). The chain employs TRBV4-1 and TRBJ2-1; no definite D call. The sequence came from a human donor with low-grade glioma or glioblastoma, undergoing nonglioma brain surgery, or in good health (not recorded which). The DNA of the CDR3 is TGCGCCAGCAGCCAAGTTAACCGCGTACCTGCCAGGGAGCAGTTCTTC. Translated, it gives CASSQVNRVPAREQFF.